This T cell receptor beta chain appears in the sequencing data of a study of cytomegalovirus exposure and HLA in healthy donors. Regarding the study as a whole: DRB1 showed the most TCR associations and HLA-C the fewest in a later analysis, as rates varied by HLA locus.

Points on this clone: As yet, its antigen is unknown.

There are 13 residues in the CDR3. Per germline, CDR1 SGHDN and CDR2 FVKESK. Trimming took 8 bases from V and 4 from J; bases not matched to a gene: 6. Both 60 Vbeta primers and 13 Jbeta primers went into the PCR. Method: immunoSEQ multiplex PCR; TCRdb's copy keeps in-frame clones and lacks some. Of some 130,000 clones in the sample, 65% to 80% were seen once. Sequenced sample: PBMCs. This receptor was taken from a woman aged 18-35 years in good health and CMV-seronegative. The chain is built from TRBV14 and TRBJ2-3; 7 bases are a match to TRBD2. Here the CDR3 reads CASSLSGADTQYF. The CDR3 DNA reads as TGTGCCAGCTCCCTGAGCGGGGCAGATACGCAGTATTTT.